The 2 T cell receptor beta chains presented below share a single source sample, sequenced in a study of shared clonotypes between healthy human individuals (dated by TCRdb to the early 2020s). CD8 naive samples were obtained by positive selection for CCR7 among CD45RO-negative cells, yielding a CD45RA+CCR7+ population from which TemRA cells were excluded. Library method: the immunoSEQ multiplex PCR assay. TCRdb retrieved this table from immuneACCESS and kept in-frame rearrangements only. Not all clones are present; in checked studies, unresolved V genes account for under half, and no reason is known for the remainder. This sample comprises nearly 2 million clones, just under 95% of them detected only once. The leading ten clones occupy around 1.2% of the sample. Material: naive CD8+ T cells sorted from blood. This specimen's cell subset or site label, interpreted: CD45RA+CCR7+. The receptor source for this set is a man younger than 35 in good health.

The rearrangement uses TRBV6-1 and TRBJ1-1, with D perhaps TRBD1 (5 bases). Germline V CDR1 and CDR2: MNHNS, SASEGT. The V gene lost 0 bases and the J gene lost 1 base, with 15 bases spanning the gap. There are 17 residues in the CDR3. The DNA of the CDR3 is TGTGCCAGCAGTGAAGCGCTTCGGGGACTCCGGAACACTGAAGCTTTCTTT. Translated: CASSEALRGLRNTEAFF.

This sequence joins TRBV5-1 and TRBJ2-7; 9 positions match TRBD1. The CDR3 has 15 residues. CDR1 and CDR2 (germline): SGHRS, YFSETQ. The V gene end was trimmed by 3 bases and the J gene end by 1 base; junction bases not matched to a gene: 5. The CDR3 nucleotides read TGCGCCAGCAGCTGGGGGACAGGGACTTCCTACGAGCAGTACTTC. Protein sequence: CASSWGTGTSYEQYF. Looking up the rest from reference TRBV5-1 and TRBJ2-7 gives the full variable domain: KAGVTQTPRYLIKTRGQQVTLSCSPISGHRSVSWYQQTPGQGLQFLFEYFSETQRNKGNFPGRFSGRQFSNSRSEMNVSTLELGDSALYLCASSWGTGTSYEQYFGPGTRLTVT.